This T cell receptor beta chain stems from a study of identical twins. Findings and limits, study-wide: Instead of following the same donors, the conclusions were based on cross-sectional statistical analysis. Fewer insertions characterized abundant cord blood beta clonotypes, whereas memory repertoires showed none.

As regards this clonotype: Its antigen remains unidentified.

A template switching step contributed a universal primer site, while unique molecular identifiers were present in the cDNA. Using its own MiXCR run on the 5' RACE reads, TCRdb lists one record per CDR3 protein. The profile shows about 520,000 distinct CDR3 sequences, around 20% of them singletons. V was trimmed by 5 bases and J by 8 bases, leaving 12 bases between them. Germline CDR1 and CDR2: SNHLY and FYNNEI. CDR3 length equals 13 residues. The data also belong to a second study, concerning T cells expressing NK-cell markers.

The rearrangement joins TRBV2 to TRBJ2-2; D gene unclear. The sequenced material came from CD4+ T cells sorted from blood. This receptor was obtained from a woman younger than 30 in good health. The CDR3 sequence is CASSITGEGELFF. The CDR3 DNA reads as TGTGCCAGCAGTATAACTGGAGAAGGGGAGCTGTTTTTT.